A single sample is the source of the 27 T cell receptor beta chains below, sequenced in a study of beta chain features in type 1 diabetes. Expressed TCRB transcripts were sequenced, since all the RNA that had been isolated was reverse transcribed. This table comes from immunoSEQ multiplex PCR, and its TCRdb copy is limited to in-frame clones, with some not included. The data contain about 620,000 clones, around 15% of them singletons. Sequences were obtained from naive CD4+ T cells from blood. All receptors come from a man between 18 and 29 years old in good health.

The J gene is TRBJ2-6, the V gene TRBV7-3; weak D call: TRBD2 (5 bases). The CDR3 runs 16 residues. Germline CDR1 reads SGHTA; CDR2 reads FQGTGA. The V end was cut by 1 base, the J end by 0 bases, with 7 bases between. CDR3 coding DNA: TGTGCCAGCAGCTTAAGGCGGGCCTCTGGGGCCAACGTCCTGACTTTC. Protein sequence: CASSLRRASGANVLTF. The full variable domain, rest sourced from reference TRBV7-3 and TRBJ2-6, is GAGVSQTPSNKVTEKGKYVELRCDPISGHTALYWYRQSLGQGPEFLIYFQGTGAADDSGLPNDRFFAVRPEGSVSTLKIQRTERGDSAVYLCASSLRRASGANVLTFGAGSRLTVL.

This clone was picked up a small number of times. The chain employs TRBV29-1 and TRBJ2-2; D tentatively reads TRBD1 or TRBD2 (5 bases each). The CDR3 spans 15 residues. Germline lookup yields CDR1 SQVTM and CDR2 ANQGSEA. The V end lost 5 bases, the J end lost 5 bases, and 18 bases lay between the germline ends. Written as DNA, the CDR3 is TGCAGCGTTAGTAGGGGAGTGCATAATACCGGGGAGCTGTTTTTT. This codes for CSVSRGVHNTGELFF.

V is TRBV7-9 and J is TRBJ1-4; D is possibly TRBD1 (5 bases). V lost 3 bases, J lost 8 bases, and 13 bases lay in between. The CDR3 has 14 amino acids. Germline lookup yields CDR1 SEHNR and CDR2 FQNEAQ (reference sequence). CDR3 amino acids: CASSFTGGGEKLFF. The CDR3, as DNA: TGTGCCAGCAGCTTTACCGGGGGAGGCGAAAAACTGTTTTTT.

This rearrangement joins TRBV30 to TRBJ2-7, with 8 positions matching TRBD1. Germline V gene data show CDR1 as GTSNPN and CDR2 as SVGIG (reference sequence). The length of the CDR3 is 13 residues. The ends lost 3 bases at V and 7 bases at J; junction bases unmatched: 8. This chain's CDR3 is CAWRKTGAGEQYF. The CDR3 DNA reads TGTGCCTGGAGAAAGACAGGGGCTGGGGAGCAGTACTTC.

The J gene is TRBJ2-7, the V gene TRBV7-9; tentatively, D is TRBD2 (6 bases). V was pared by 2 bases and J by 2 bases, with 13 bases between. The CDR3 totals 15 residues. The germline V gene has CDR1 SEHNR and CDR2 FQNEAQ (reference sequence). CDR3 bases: TGTGCCAGCAGCTTAAGGAGGGCAGGTGCCTACGAGCAGTACTTC. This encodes CASSLRRAGAYEQYF.

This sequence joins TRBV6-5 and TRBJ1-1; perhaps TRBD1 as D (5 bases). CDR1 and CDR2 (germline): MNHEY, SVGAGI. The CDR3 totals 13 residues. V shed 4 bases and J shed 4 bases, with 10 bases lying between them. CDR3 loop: CASSFMGVTEAFF. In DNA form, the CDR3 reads TGTGCCAGCAGTTTTATGGGGGTCACTGAAGCTTTCTTT.

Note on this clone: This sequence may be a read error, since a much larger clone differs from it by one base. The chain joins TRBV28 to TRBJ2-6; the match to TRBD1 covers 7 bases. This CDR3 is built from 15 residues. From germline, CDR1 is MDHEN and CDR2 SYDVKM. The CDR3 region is CASSARGPGANVPTF. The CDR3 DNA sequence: TGTGCCAGCAGTGCAAGGGGGCCTGGGGCCAACGTCCCGACTTTC.

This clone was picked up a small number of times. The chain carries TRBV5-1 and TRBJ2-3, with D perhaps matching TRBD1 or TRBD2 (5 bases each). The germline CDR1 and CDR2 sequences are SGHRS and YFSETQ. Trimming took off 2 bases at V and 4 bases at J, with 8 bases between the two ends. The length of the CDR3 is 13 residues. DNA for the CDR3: TGCGCCAGCAGCTTTGGGACCCCAGATACGCAGTATTTT. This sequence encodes CASSFGTPDTQYF.

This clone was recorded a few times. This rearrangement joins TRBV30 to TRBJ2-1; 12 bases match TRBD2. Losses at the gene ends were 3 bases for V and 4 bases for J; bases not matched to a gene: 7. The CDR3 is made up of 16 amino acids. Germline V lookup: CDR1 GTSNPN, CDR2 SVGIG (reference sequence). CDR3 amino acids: CAWRAPGLAGYNEQFF. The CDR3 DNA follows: TGTGCCTGGAGGGCTCCGGGACTAGCGGGTTACAATGAGCAGTTCTTC.

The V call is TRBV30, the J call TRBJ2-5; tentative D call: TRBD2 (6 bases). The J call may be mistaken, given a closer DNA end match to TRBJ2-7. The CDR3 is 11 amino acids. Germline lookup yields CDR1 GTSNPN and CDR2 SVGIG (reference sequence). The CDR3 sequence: CAWSRGIEQYF. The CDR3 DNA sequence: TGTGCCTGGAGCCGGGGGATCGAGCAGTACTTC.

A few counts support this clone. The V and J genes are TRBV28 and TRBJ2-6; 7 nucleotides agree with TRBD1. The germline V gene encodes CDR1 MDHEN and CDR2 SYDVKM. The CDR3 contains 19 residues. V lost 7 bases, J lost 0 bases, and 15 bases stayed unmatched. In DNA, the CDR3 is TGTGCCAGCACCCCCCCGCCGGGACAGCGACACTCTGGGGCCAACGTCCTGACTTTC. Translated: CASTPPPGQRHSGANVLTF.

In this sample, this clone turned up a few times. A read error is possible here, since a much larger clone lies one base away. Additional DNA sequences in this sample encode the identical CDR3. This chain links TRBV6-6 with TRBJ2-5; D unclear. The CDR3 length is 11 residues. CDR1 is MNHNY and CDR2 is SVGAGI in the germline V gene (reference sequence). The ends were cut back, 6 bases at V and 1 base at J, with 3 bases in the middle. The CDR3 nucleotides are TGTGCCAGCAGCTTCCAAGAGACCCAGTACTTC. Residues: CASSFQETQYF.

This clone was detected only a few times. The CDR3 here is CASSFPRGPLHF. The CDR3 DNA follows: TGTGCCAGCAGCTTCCCGAGGGGACCCCTCCACTTT. This chain joins TRBV7-9 and TRBJ1-6; a possible D gene is TRBD1 (5 bases). V lost 3 bases and J 12 bases, leaving 9 bases between the germline ends. Germline V CDR1 and CDR2: SEHNR, FQNEAQ (reference sequence). This CDR3 is 12 amino acids long.

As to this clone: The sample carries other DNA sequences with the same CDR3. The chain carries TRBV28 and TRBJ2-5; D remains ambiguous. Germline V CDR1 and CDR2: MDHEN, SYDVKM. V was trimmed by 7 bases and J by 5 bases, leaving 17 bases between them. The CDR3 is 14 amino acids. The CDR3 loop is CASISSSSSETQYF. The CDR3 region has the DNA TGTGCCAGCATTAGTTCCTCTTCTTCGGAGACCCAGTACTTC.

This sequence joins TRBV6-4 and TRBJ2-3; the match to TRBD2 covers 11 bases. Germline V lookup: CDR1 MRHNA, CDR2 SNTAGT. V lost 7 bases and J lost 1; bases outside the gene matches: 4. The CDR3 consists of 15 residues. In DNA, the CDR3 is TGTGCCAGCACTCTGACTAGCGGGGGCACAGATACGCAGTATTTT. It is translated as CASTLTSGGTDTQYF.

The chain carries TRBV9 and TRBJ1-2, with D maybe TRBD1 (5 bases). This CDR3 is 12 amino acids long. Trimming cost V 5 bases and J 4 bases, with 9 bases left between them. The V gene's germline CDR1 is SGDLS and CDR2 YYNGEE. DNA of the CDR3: TGTGCCAGCAGGGGGCTATCCTATGGCTACACCTTC. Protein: CASRGLSYGYTF.

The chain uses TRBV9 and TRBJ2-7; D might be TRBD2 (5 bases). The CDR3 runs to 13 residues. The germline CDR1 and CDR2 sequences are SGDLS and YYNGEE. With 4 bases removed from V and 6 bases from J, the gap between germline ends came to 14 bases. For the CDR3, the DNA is TGTGCCAGCAGCCTCGGAGGACGAGGCGAGCAGTACTTC. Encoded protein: CASSLGGRGEQYF.

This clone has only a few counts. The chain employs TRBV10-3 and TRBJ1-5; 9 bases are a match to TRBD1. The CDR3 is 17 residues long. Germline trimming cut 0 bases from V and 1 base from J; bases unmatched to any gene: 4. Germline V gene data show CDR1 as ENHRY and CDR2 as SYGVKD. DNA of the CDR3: TGTGCCATCAGTGAGTCGGACAGGGGCTACAGCAATCAGCCCCAGCATTTT. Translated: CAISESDRGYSNQPQHF.

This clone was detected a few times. The CDR3 reads CASLRDYRAFF. The CDR3 region has the DNA TGTGCCAGCCTTCGGGACTACCGAGCTTTCTTT. The chain carries TRBV18 and TRBJ1-1, with D maybe TRBD1 (5 bases). Trimming cost V 8 bases and J 10 bases, with 14 bases left between them. This CDR3 comprises 11 residues. Germline V lookup: CDR1 KGHSH, CDR2 LQKENI.

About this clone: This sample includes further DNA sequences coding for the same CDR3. The CDR3 sequence: CASSLGRTNEKLFF. CDR3 sequence (DNA): TGCGCCAGCAGCTTGGGGCGGACCAATGAAAAACTGTTTTTT. The chain recombines TRBV5-1 with TRBJ1-4; D remains unclear. Germline loops: CDR1 SGHRS, CDR2 YFSETQ. This CDR3 is built from 14 residues. Deletions cut 0 bases from V and 5 bases from J, with 8 bases between.

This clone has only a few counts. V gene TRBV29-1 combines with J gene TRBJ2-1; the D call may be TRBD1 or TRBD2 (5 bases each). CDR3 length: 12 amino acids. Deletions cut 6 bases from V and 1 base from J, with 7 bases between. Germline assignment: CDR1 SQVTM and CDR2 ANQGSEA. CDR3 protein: CSVGTSYNEQFF. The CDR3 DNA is TGCAGCGTCGGGACGTCCTACAATGAGCAGTTCTTC.

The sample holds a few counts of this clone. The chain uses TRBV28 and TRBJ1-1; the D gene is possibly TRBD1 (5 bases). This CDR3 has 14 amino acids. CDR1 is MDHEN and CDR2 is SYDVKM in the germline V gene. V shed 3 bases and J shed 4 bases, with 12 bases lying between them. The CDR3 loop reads CASSFGDRVTEAFF. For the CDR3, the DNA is TGTGCCAGCAGTTTTGGGGACCGAGTCACTGAAGCTTTCTTT.

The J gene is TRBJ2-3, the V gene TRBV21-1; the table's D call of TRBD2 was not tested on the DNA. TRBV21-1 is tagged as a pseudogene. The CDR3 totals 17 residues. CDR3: CASSPVNPGLELNTQYF. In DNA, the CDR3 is TGTGCCAGCAGCCCCGTTAATCCGGGACTAGAGTTAAATACGCAGTATTTT.

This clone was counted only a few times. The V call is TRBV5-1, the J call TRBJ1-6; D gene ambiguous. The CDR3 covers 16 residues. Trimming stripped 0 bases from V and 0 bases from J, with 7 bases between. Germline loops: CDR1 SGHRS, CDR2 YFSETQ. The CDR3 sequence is CASSLERSSYNSPLHF. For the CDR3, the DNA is TGCGCCAGCAGCTTGGAACGGAGCTCCTATAATTCACCCCTCCACTTT.

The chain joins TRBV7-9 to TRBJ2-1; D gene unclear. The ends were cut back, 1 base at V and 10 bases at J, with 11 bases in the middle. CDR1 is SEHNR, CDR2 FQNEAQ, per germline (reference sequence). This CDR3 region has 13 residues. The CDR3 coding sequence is TGTGCCAGCAGCTTAGGGCTCGACCTAGAGCAGTTCTTC. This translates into CASSLGLDLEQFF.

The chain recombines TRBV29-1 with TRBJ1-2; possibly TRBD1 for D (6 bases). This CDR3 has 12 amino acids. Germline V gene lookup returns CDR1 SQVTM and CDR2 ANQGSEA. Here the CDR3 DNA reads TGCACCCTGCGGCAGGGGAACTATGGCTACACCTTC. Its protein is CTLRQGNYGYTF.

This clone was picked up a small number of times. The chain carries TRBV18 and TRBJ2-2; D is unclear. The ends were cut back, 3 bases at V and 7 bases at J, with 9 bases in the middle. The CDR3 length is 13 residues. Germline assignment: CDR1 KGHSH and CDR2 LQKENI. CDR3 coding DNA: TGTGCCAGCTCACCTCTGGGCCGCGGGGAGCTGTTTTTT. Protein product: CASSPLGRGELFF.